This T cell receptor beta chain was captured in a study of glioma-infiltrating T cells after dendritic cell vaccination. Study-level information: Patients received autologous tumor lysate-pulsed dendritic cell vaccination between about 2003 and 2013.

Repertoires were generated with immunoSEQ multiplex PCR, while TCRdb's copy carries only in-frame clones and drops some. Of about 95,000 clones listed, over 65% were seen once; the top ten hold around 2.9%. Study findings and constraints: Complete blood and tumor specimen sets were limited to few patients. Higher pretreatment TIL content predicted longer progression-free time and survival.

PBMC sampling occurred before vaccination, two weeks after the third dose, and at progression. Comment on this clone: Its antigen is still unknown.

The clonotype comes from a human donor with glioblastoma. Sequencing used blood, obtained before dendritic cell vaccination.

CDR3 bases: TGCGCCAGCAGCTTGGTTACCCCTACTGGGGCCAACGTCCTGACTTTC. Protein product: CASSLVTPTGANVLTF. J is TRBJ2-6 and V is TRBV5-1; the D is unclear. V lost 0 bases, J lost 2 bases, and 9 bases lay in between. This CDR3 is 16 amino acids long. Germline CDR1 reads SGHRS; CDR2 reads YFSETQ.